The present T cell receptor beta chain was sequenced within a study of circulating and synovial CD4+ cells in juvenile arthritis. This clone has only one observation. Its antigen is as yet unknown. V lost 3 bases and J 0 bases, leaving 8 bases between the germline ends. The CDR3 runs 14 residues. Germline V gene data show CDR1 as SGHVS and CDR2 as FQNEAQ. Profiling relied on immunoSEQ multiplex PCR, and the TCRdb table lists in-frame clones only, not all of them. The profile covers around 18,000 clones, with around nine tenths appearing a single time and 0.6% to 0.75% taken by the ten largest. Whole-study findings and limits: Shared-clonotype fractions with synovium likely underestimate full repertoire overlap. Some such blood samples were as oligoclonal as synovium.

The receptor's source is a human donor with juvenile idiopathic arthritis. V and J are TRBV7-8 and TRBJ1-1; D gene unclear. Sequenced: CD4+ T cells from blood. CDR3 nucleotides: TGTGCCAGCAGCTTTCGAGCGATGAACACTGAAGCTTTCTTT. Translated, it gives CASSFRAMNTEAFF. Combining the CDR3 with reference TRBV7-8 and TRBJ1-1 gives the whole variable domain GAGVSQSPRYKVAKRGQDVALRCDPISGHVSLFWYQQALGQGPEFLTYFQNEAQLDKSGLPSDRFFAERPEGSVSTLKIQRTQQEDSAVYLCASSFRAMNTEAFFGQGTRLTVV.